Each of the 8 T cell receptor beta chains below was sequenced from the same sample in a study of human T cells and chemical hapten exposure. Via MiXCR, TCRdb re-called the RACE reads, giving one row per CDR3 protein. The sample consists of some 250,000 distinct CDR3 sequences, around 7% of them appearing once. Stated time point: pre-sensitization, week 0. Treatment denoted: therapeutic diphenylcyclopropenone sensitization with weekly scalp DPC. The sample consisted of whole blood, taken in connection with sensitization to the hapten diphenylcyclopropenone (DPC). The receptors stem from a man aged 18 to 30 with alopecia areata. Some clones in this sample may be carry-over from other donors' samples.

The rearrangement joins TRBV7-3 to TRBJ2-5, with D perhaps being TRBD1 or TRBD2 (5 bases each). The CDR3 sequence is 14 residues long. Germline CDR1 SGHTA, CDR2 FQGTGA. With 6 bases removed from V and 5 bases from J, the gap between germline ends came to 16 bases. The CDR3 DNA reads TGTGCCAGCAGTTCCTCCGGGACCACGGAGACCCAGTACTTC. Encoded protein: CASSSSGTTETQYF. Full variable domain (missing parts from reference TRBV7-3 and TRBJ2-5): GAGVSQTPSNKVTEKGKYVELRCDPISGHTALYWYRQSLGQGPEFLIYFQGTGAADDSGLPNDRFFAVRPEGSVSTLKIQRTERGDSAVYLCASSSSGTTETQYFGPGTRLLVL.

In this sample, this clonotype turned up many times. This chain links TRBV11-2 with TRBJ1-2; 10 nucleotides match TRBD1. Per germline, CDR1 SGHAT and CDR2 FQNNGV. V dropped 4 bases and J dropped 4; count of bases not matched to a gene: 9. There are 16 residues in the CDR3. The CDR3 DNA sequence: TGTGCCAGCAGCTCACCCGGGACAGGGGAGGGCTATGGCTACACCTTC. As protein: CASSSPGTGEGYGYTF.

The chain carries TRBV2 and TRBJ1-2, with 8 positions matching TRBD1. Per germline, CDR1 SNHLY and CDR2 FYNNEI. V lost 7 bases, J lost 3 bases, and 4 bases stayed unmatched. The CDR3 consists of 13 residues. The CDR3 spells CASTDRGYYGYTF. CDR3 DNA sequence: TGTGCCAGCACCGACAGGGGCTACTATGGCTACACCTTC.

This clonotype has more than one count but fewer than ten. The chain carries TRBV28 and TRBJ2-3; D is unresolved. The V gene lost 2 bases and the J gene lost 8 bases, with 11 bases spanning the gap. The CDR3 has 13 amino acids. Germline V CDR1 and CDR2: MDHEN, SYDVKM. This CDR3 is CASSLTVIGTQYF. The CDR3 coding sequence is TGTGCCAGCAGTTTAACGGTCATCGGTACGCAGTATTTT. The variable domain in full, completed from reference TRBV28 and TRBJ2-3, reads DVKVTQSSRYLVKRTGEKVFLECVQDMDHENMFWYRQDPGLGLRLIYFSYDVKMKEKGDIPEGYSVSREKKERFSLILESASTNQTSMYLCASSLTVIGTQYFGPGTRLTVL.

Notes on this clonotype: A much larger clone lies one base from this, so it may be a read error. The chain recombines TRBV11-1 with TRBJ2-1, with 10 bases matching TRBD1. CDR3 length: 16 amino acids. In germline, CDR1 is SGHAT, CDR2 FQDESV (reference sequence). The CDR3 is CVSSLVGTGAYNEQFF. The CDR3 DNA reads as TGTGTCAGCAGCTTAGTGGGGACAGGGGCTTACAATGAGCAGTTCTTC.

V gene TRBV12-3 or TRBV12-4 combines with J gene TRBJ1-2; 8 positions agree with TRBD1. The junction had 18 bases not matched to a gene; V was cut back by 7 bases and J by 8 bases. The CDR3 is 16 residues long. This CDR3 is CASTSKGQAWRGGYTF. In DNA form, the CDR3 reads TGTGCCAGCACTTCAAAGGGACAGGCGTGGCGGGGAGGCTACACCTTC.

This clonotype was seen a handful of times. The chain recombines TRBV5-1 with TRBJ2-1; TRBD1 is a possible D gene (7 bases). Trimming cost V 0 bases and J 6 bases, with 13 bases left between them. Per the germline V gene, CDR1 is SGHRS and CDR2 is YFSETQ. The CDR3 contains 15 residues. For the CDR3, the DNA is TGCGCCAGCAGCTTGGTAGCGGACAGGAGCAATGAGCAGTTCTTC. Amino acids: CASSLVADRSNEQFF. The complete variable domain, with remaining parts taken from reference TRBV5-1 and TRBJ2-1, reads KAGVTQTPRYLIKTRGQQVTLSCSPISGHRSVSWYQQTPGQGLQFLFEYFSETQRNKGNFPGRFSGRQFSNSRSEMNVSTLELGDSALYLCASSLVADRSNEQFFGPGTRLTVL.

This clonotype came up many times. This chain links TRBV29-1 with TRBJ2-7, with a tentative D call TRBD1 (6 bases). The V gene lost 5 bases and the J gene lost 3 bases, with 20 bases spanning the gap. CDR3 length: 15 residues. Germline loops: CDR1 SQVTM, CDR2 ANQGSEA. The CDR3 spells CSVLAWTAIVYEQYF. DNA for the CDR3: TGCAGCGTTTTAGCGTGGACAGCTATTGTCTACGAGCAGTACTTC.